This T cell receptor (beta chain) was profiled in a study of blood T cell repertoires in COVID-19. As handled by the study authors: Amplification with reference gene primers provided the estimates of nucleated cell counts. Assay: immunoSEQ multiplex PCR; the TCRdb copy retains only in-frame clones and omits some. V, J and clone size reflect that table, while D and trimming were determined from the DNA. The sample lists about 75,000 clones; 84% were seen once. Germline V gene sequence: CDR1 MNHEY, CDR2 SVGAGI. The CDR3 has 15 amino acids. Losses at the gene ends were 0 bases for V and 3 bases for J; bases not matched to a gene: 3.

The sequenced sample was peripheral blood. This receptor was taken from a woman in her forties or fifties with acute or convalescent COVID-19. The rearrangement links TRBV6-5 to TRBJ2-7; 9 bases are shared with TRBD1. The DNA for the CDR3 is TGTGCCAGCAGTTACTCGGGACAGGGCGGCTACGAGCAGTACTTC. Translating it yields CASSYSGQGGYEQYF.